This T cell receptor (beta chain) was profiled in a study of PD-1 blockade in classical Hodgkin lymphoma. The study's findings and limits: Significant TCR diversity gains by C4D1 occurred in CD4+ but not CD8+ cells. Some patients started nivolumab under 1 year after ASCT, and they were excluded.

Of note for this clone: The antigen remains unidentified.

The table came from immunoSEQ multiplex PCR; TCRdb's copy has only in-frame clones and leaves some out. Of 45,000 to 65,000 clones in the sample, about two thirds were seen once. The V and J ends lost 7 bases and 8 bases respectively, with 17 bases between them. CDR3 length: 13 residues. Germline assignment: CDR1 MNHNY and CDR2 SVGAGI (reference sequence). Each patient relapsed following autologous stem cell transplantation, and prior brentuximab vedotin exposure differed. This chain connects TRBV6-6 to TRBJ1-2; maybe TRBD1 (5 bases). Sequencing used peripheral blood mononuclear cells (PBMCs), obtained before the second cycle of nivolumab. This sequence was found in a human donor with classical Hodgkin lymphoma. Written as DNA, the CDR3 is TGTGCCAGCAAAATCGGGGACGCAGGAGGCTACACCTTC. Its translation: CASKIGDAGGYTF.